Below are 2 T cell receptor beta chains sequenced from a single sample in a study of PD-L1 blockade in urothelial cancer. The repertoire was sequenced with immunoSEQ multiplex PCR; TCRdb's copy has only in-frame clones and lacks some. The table records some 40,000 clones, 85% of them present only once. Indicated time point: pretreatment peripheral blood. The sequencing used PBMCs, collected around atezolizumab (anti-PD-L1) treatment. These TCRs come from a man at least 80 years old with urothelial cancer.

The V and J genes are TRBV11-3 and TRBJ2-3; 7 nucleotides match TRBD1. Germline assignment: CDR1 SGHNT and CDR2 YENEEA. J was trimmed by 7 bases and V by 0 bases; bases with no gene match: 4. The CDR3 has 14 amino acids. In DNA form, the CDR3 reads TGTGCCAGCAGCTTAGATTGGGGACAGAATACGCAGTATTTT. Residues: CASSLDWGQNTQYF.

The V gene is TRBV7-2, the J gene TRBJ2-7; TRBD2 matches 16 bases. Germline CDR1 reads SGHTA; CDR2 reads FQGNSA. The CDR3 is made up of 14 amino acids. Losses at the gene ends were 4 bases for V and 11 bases for J; bases not matched to a gene: 5. CDR3 DNA sequence: TGTGCCAGCAGCTCGGGACTAGCGGGAGGGCCCGAGTACTTC. Its protein is CASSSGLAGGPEYF. Looking up the rest from reference TRBV7-2 and TRBJ2-7 gives the full variable domain: GAGVSQSPSNKVTEKGKDVELRCDPISGHTALYWYRQSLGQGLEFLIYFQGNSAPDKSGLPSDRFSAERTGGSVSTLTIQRTQQEDSAVYLCASSSGLAGGPEYFGPGTRLTVT.